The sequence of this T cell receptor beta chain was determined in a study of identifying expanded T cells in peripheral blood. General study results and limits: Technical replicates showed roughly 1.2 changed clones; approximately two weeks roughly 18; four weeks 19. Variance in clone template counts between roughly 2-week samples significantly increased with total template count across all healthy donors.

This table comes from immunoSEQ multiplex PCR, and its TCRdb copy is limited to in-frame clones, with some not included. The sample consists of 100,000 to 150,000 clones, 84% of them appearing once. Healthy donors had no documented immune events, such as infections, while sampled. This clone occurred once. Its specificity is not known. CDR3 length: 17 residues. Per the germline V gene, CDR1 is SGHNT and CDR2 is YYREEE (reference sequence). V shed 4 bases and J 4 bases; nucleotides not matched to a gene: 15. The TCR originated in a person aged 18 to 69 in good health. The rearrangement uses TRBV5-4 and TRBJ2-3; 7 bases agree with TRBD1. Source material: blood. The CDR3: CASSLEQGLDLSDTQYF. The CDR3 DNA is TGTGCCAGCAGCCTGGAACAGGGGTTGGATTTGTCAGATACGCAGTATTTT.